The 23 T cell receptor beta chains given below trace back to one sample, sequenced in a study of OX40 agonist ivuxolimab in advanced cancers. The assay was immunoSEQ multiplex PCR, and TCRdb's table has in-frame clones only and misses some. This table holds tens of thousands of clones, 88% found once. The sequenced sample was CD4+ or CD8+ T cells sorted from blood, obtained in a trial of the OX40 agonist ivuxolimab. The source is an adult with an advanced solid tumor such as melanoma, head and neck, liver or kidney cancer.

This clone came up once. This chain connects TRBV28 to TRBJ1-4; D not certain. The CDR3 runs 14 residues. With 6 bases removed from V and 0 bases from J, the gap between germline ends came to 8 bases. In germline, CDR1 is MDHEN, CDR2 SYDVKM. CDR3 region: CASRLLATNEKLFF. For the CDR3, the DNA is TGTGCCAGCAGGCTATTGGCAACTAATGAAAAACTGTTTTTT.

The chain is built from TRBV4-1 and TRBJ1-2, with TRBD1 as a possible D gene (6 bases). The germline V gene has CDR1 MGHRA and CDR2 YSYEKL. There are 14 residues in the CDR3. Trimming shortened V by 1 base and J by 7 bases, and 13 bases separated the two germline ends. In DNA form, the CDR3 reads TGCGCCAGCAGCCAAGGCATACAGGGTGGTGGCTACACCTTC. Its translation: CASSQGIQGGGYTF.

The gene calls are TRBV7-9 and TRBJ1-1; no definite D call. The CDR3 is 14 amino acids. The V end was cut by 5 bases, the J end by 4 bases, with 14 bases between. The germline CDR1 and CDR2 sequences are SEHNR and FQNEAQ (reference sequence). CDR3 loop: CASSLKDEGTEAFF. Here the CDR3 DNA reads TGTGCCAGCAGCCTCAAGGACGAGGGCACTGAAGCTTTCTTT.

The chain uses TRBV4-2 and TRBJ2-5; 14 bases map to TRBD2. CDR1 and CDR2 (germline): LGHNA, YNFKEQ. The length of the CDR3 is 18 residues. The junction had 8 bases not matched to a gene; V was cut back by 1 base and J by 4 bases. The CDR3 DNA reads TGTGCCAGCAGCCAAGGGGACGGACTAGCGGGGGGTCGAGAGACCCAGTACTTC. Its protein is CASSQGDGLAGGRETQYF.

The chain links TRBV5-4 to TRBJ2-2, with 12 nucleotides matching TRBD2. V lost 3 bases to trimming and J lost 7 bases; unmatched junction nucleotides: 4. Germline values: CDR1 SGHNT, CDR2 YYREEE (reference sequence). The CDR3 totals 15 residues. The CDR3 nucleotides are TGTGCCAGCAGCTCTAGCGGGGGGGCCAACGGGGAGCTGTTTTTT. It is translated as CASSSSGGANGELFF.

The chain carries TRBV2 and TRBJ1-4; D not certain. Germline CDR1 and CDR2: SNHLY and FYNNEI. With 6 bases removed from V and 0 bases from J, the gap between germline ends came to 11 bases. The CDR3 consists of 15 residues. DNA for the CDR3: TGTGCCAGCAGCGCCTGGGAGGCAACTAATGAAAAACTGTTTTTT. Its translation: CASSAWEATNEKLFF. Complete variable domain (other parts from reference TRBV2 and TRBJ1-4): EPEVTQTPSHQVTQMGQEVILRCVPISNHLYFYWYRQILGQKVEFLVSFYNNEISEKSEIFDDQFSVERPDGSNFTLKIRSTKLEDSAMYFCASSAWEATNEKLFFGSGTQLSVL.

V usage is TRBV27 and J usage is TRBJ2-2; either TRBD1 or TRBD2 may fit D (6 bases each). Trimming removed 7 bases at V and 6 bases at J, with 15 bases between. CDR3 length equals 14 residues. Germline values: CDR1 MNHEY, CDR2 SMNVEV (reference sequence). CDR3 sequence: CASTVTRGAGELFF. The CDR3 bases are TGTGCCAGCACCGTTACGAGGGGGGCCGGGGAGCTGTTTTTT.

This clone ranks as medium-sized. The chain has TRBV5-5 and TRBJ1-1; D is perhaps TRBD1 (5 bases). The length of the CDR3 is 15 residues. V lost 0 bases and J lost 5, with 14 bases in between. Germline values: CDR1 SGHKS, CDR2 YYEKEE (reference sequence). The CDR3, as DNA: TGTGCCAGCAGCTTGGATCCGGGGGAGAGGACTGAAGCTTTCTTT. This codes for CASSLDPGERTEAFF.

This clone was found a few times. The chain employs TRBV4-3 and TRBJ2-7; D call uncertain. The germline V and J ends were trimmed by 1 base and 1 base, with 2 bases remaining between them. Germline assignment: CDR1 LGHNA and CDR2 YSLEER. The CDR3 is made up of 12 amino acids. CDR3: CASSQGSYEQYF. CDR3 bases: TGCGCCAGCAGCCAAGGATCCTACGAGCAGTACTTC.

The chain recombines TRBV28 with TRBJ1-5; D is unresolved. The ends were cut back, 3 bases at V and 4 bases at J, with 16 bases in the middle. CDR3 length: 16 amino acids. Per germline, CDR1 MDHEN and CDR2 SYDVKM. The CDR3 DNA follows: TGTGCCAGCAGTTTGAGTCTGCCGCCTTGGAATCAGCCCCAGCATTTT. It yields the protein CASSLSLPPWNQPQHF.

The chain employs TRBV30 and TRBJ2-7, with TRBD1 identical over 9 bases. Trimming took 2 bases from V and 9 from J; bases not matched to a gene: 5. Germline lookup yields CDR1 GTSNPN and CDR2 SVGIG (reference sequence). The CDR3 totals 12 residues. The DNA for the CDR3 is TGTGCCTGGAGTTACAGGGGGCAAGGGCAGTACTTC. Amino acids: CAWSYRGQGQYF.

The chain has TRBV18 and TRBJ2-2; 11 bases line up with TRBD1. Trimming cost V 2 bases and J 5 bases; bases outside gene matches: 7. Germline lookup yields CDR1 KGHSH and CDR2 LQKENI. The CDR3 has 17 amino acids. CDR3: CASSPKPGQGVTGELFF. DNA for the CDR3: TGTGCCAGCTCACCAAAACCGGGACAGGGGGTAACCGGGGAGCTGTTTTTT.

V usage is TRBV27 and J usage is TRBJ2-7; the match to TRBD1 covers 10 bases. This CDR3 spans 14 amino acids. The J segment lost 4 bases and the V segment lost 4 bases, leaving 4 bases of the junction unmatched. Germline assignment: CDR1 MNHEY and CDR2 SMNVEV (reference sequence). As DNA, the CDR3 is TGTGCCAGCAGTTACGGACAGGGGGGGTACGAGCAGTACTTC. As protein: CASSYGQGGYEQYF.

This chain connects TRBV7-2 to TRBJ2-5; 7 nucleotides line up with TRBD1. Trimming at V came to 5 bases and at J to 5 bases, leaving 11 bases not matched to a gene. The V gene's germline CDR1 is SGHTA and CDR2 FQGNSA. CDR3 length: 15 residues. CDR3 residues: CASSDRDRPGETQYF. Here the CDR3 DNA reads TGTGCCAGCAGCGACCGGGACAGACCAGGGGAGACCCAGTACTTC.

This chain joins TRBV25-1 and TRBJ2-1; 7 nucleotides agree with TRBD1. This CDR3 comprises 11 residues. Losses at the gene ends were 1 base for V and 12 bases for J; bases not matched to a gene: 0. CDR1 and CDR2 from the germline V gene are MGHDK and SYGVNS. The CDR3, as DNA: TGTGCCAGCAGTGAATCAGGGGGGCAGTTCTTC. Amino acids: CASSESGGQFF.

The chain recombines TRBV2 with TRBJ2-2; D could derive from TRBD1 or TRBD2 (5 bases each). From germline, CDR1 is SNHLY and CDR2 FYNNEI. This CDR3 has 16 residues. Trimming removed 3 bases at V and 2 bases at J, with 13 bases between. The CDR3 sequence is CASSDPRDQNTGELFF. The CDR3 coding sequence is TGTGCCAGCAGTGACCCCCGGGACCAAAACACCGGGGAGCTGTTTTTT.

Concerning this clone itself: Possible read error: a much larger clone is one base away. The chain uses TRBV7-9 and TRBJ2-2; TRBD1 matches at 8 bases. CDR3 length equals 15 residues. Germline CDR1 SEHNR, CDR2 FQNEAQ (reference sequence). CDR3 sequence: CASSFWTGNTRELFF. Written as DNA, the CDR3 is TGTGCCAGCAGCTTCTGGACAGGGAACACCAGGGAGCTGTTTTTT.

The rearrangement joins TRBV11-2 to TRBJ2-7, with unresolved D. This CDR3 has 14 residues. Trimming left V 3 bases short and J 0 bases short, with 9 bases between. Germline V CDR1 and CDR2: SGHAT, FQNNGV. Here the CDR3 reads CASSFISHSYEQYF. The CDR3 nucleotides are TGTGCCAGCAGCTTTATCTCCCACTCCTACGAGCAGTACTTC.

The chain combines TRBV9 with TRBJ2-2; TRBD2 might be the D (5 bases). From germline, CDR1 is SGDLS and CDR2 YYNGEE. V was cut by 0 bases and J by 5 bases, with 8 bases left in between. This CDR3 has 14 amino acids. CDR3 protein: CASSVAEVTGELFF. The CDR3 nucleotides are TGTGCCAGCAGCGTAGCGGAGGTTACCGGGGAGCTGTTTTTT.

The chain employs TRBV2 and TRBJ2-3; TRBD2 aligns across 14 bases. V shed 5 bases, J shed 5 bases, and the junction held 6 bases outside the gene matches. Germline V gene data show CDR1 as SNHLY and CDR2 as FYNNEI. The CDR3 totals 16 residues. In DNA form, the CDR3 reads TGTGCCAGCAGTTTGACTAGCGGGGGGGCGGGAGATACGCAGTATTTT. The encoded protein is CASSLTSGGAGDTQYF.

The count of this clone is one. This sample includes further DNA sequences coding for the same CDR3. The V call is TRBV6-5, the J call TRBJ1-5, with 10 bases aligning to TRBD1. J lost 4 bases, V lost 4 bases, and 1 base had no gene match. The CDR3 totals 14 residues. Germline lookup yields CDR1 MNHEY and CDR2 SVGAGI. CDR3 nucleotide sequence: TGTGCCAGCAGTTGGGGACAGGGGAATCAGCCCCAGCATTTT. Translated, it gives CASSWGQGNQPQHF.

This clone was seen more than once but under ten times. The J gene is TRBJ1-6, the V gene TRBV28; TRBD1 matches 8 bases. The CDR3 is 15 amino acids. V was pared by 2 bases and J by 8 bases, with 5 bases of the junction left unmatched. Looked up from germline, CDR1 is MDHEN and CDR2 is SYDVKM. The CDR3, as DNA: TGTGCCAGCAGTTTAATGGGACAGGCCTATTCACCCCTCCACTTT. This gives the protein CASSLMGQAYSPLHF.

The chain couples TRBV30 to TRBJ2-2; 8 positions agree with TRBD1. The CDR3 loop spans 16 amino acids. V shed 4 bases and J 1 base; nucleotides not matched to a gene: 8. Germline V gene data show CDR1 as GTSNPN and CDR2 as SVGIG (reference sequence). The CDR3 DNA follows: TGTGCCTGGACAGGGGGCCTCTCAAAGAACACCGGGGAGCTGTTTTTT. This gives the protein CAWTGGLSKNTGELFF.